The rows below give T cell receptor beta chains drawn from one sample of a study of cytomegalovirus exposure and HLA in healthy donors. Sequenced by immunoSEQ multiplex PCR; TCRdb stores in-frame clones only, minus some. Seen here are 80,000 to 100,000 clones, about 81% observed once, and the top ten hold approximately 11%. The sequencing sample was made of PBMCs. These receptors came from a man younger than 35 in good health and CMV-seropositive. Both conserved end residues are part of each CDR3. A D gene is named only where the DNA matches it firmly. Only part of the rows carry a size: once, few, many, or a class if the clone is expanded.

V gene: TRBV7-3; clone size: -; D gene: TRBD2; J gene: TRBJ2-1; CDR3 protein: CASSPSGALYNEQFF; CDR3 DNA: TGTGCCAGCAGCCCCAGCGGGGCCCTATACAATGAGCAGTTCTTC
V gene: TRBV5-4; clone size: few; D gene: -; J gene: TRBJ2-7; CDR3 protein: CASSLAAGSTSPYEQYF; CDR3 DNA: TGTGCCAGCAGCTTGGCCGCAGGGTCGACTAGTCCCTACGAGCAGTACTTC
V gene: TRBV5-4; clone size: -; D gene: TRBD1; J gene: TRBJ2-3; CDR3 protein: CAGSARTGFYTDTQYF; CDR3 DNA: TGTGCCGGCAGTGCTAGGACAGGGTTTTACACAGATACGCAGTATTTT
V gene: TRBV7-9; clone size: few; D gene: -; J gene: TRBJ2-7; CDR3 protein: CASSSTVTQYRSYEQYF; CDR3 DNA: TGTGCCAGCAGCTCGACTGTCACGCAGTATCGCTCCTACGAGCAGTACTTC
V gene: TRBV19; clone size: -; D gene: TRBD1; J gene: TRBJ2-2; CDR3 protein: CASSYGQGVTGELFF; CDR3 DNA: TGTGCCAGTAGCTACGGACAGGGAGTCACCGGGGAGCTGTTTTTT
V gene: TRBV27; clone size: -; D gene: TRBD2; J gene: TRBJ2-3; CDR3 protein: CASGLAGPSTDTQYF; CDR3 DNA: TGTGCCAGCGGCTTAGCGGGGCCTAGCACAGATACGCAGTATTTT
V gene: TRBV5-1; clone size: few; D gene: -; J gene: TRBJ2-1; CDR3 protein: CASSFSVSYNEQFF; CDR3 DNA: TGCGCCAGCAGCTTCAGCGTCTCCTACAATGAGCAGTTCTTC
V gene: TRBV6-5; clone size: -; D gene: TRBD1; J gene: TRBJ2-7; CDR3 protein: CASSSPGQGYEQYF; CDR3 DNA: TGTGCCAGCAGTTCTCCGGGACAGGGCTACGAGCAGTACTTC
V gene: TRBV5-5; clone size: -; D gene: TRBD1; J gene: TRBJ2-7; CDR3 protein: CASSSGVGQGAYEQYF; CDR3 DNA: TGTGCCAGCAGCTCAGGTGTAGGACAGGGAGCCTACGAGCAGTACTTC
V gene: TRBV30; clone size: once; D gene: -; J gene: TRBJ2-2; CDR3 protein: CAWSPRGAGVTGELFF; CDR3 DNA: TGTGCCTGGAGTCCCCGGGGGGCCGGTGTCACCGGGGAGCTGTTTTTT
V gene: TRBV4-2; clone size: -; D gene: -; J gene: TRBJ2-3; CDR3 protein: CASSQEAGAVTDTQYF; CDR3 DNA: TGTGCCAGCAGCCAAGAGGCAGGGGCTGTCACAGATACGCAGTATTTT
V gene: TRBV10-1; clone size: -; D gene: TRBD1; J gene: TRBJ2-7; CDR3 protein: CASSQTGAHEQYF; CDR3 DNA: TGCGCCAGCAGTCAAACAGGGGCCCACGAGCAGTACTTC
V gene: TRBV5-1; clone size: -; D gene: -; J gene: TRBJ2-7; CDR3 protein: CASSLGSSYEQYF; CDR3 DNA: TGCGCCAGCAGCTTGGGATCGAGCTACGAGCAGTACTTC
V gene: TRBV2; clone size: few; D gene: -; J gene: TRBJ1-5; CDR3 protein: CASSVDTKSNQPQHF; CDR3 DNA: TGTGCCAGCAGTGTGGACACAAAAAGCAATCAGCCCCAGCATTTT
V gene: TRBV6-5; clone size: -; D gene: TRBD1; J gene: TRBJ1-5; CDR3 protein: CASSLTGVGQPQHF; CDR3 DNA: TGTGCCAGCAGCCTGACAGGGGTGGGTCAGCCCCAGCATTTT